The entry below gives a single T cell receptor beta chain sequence along with its context. This record belongs to a study of shared clonotypes between healthy human individuals. The assay was immunoSEQ multiplex PCR, and TCRdb's table has in-frame clones only and misses some. In the table there are about 2.4 million clones, roughly 93% of which are singletons. Trimming cost V 6 bases and J 2 bases, with 18 bases left between them. Germline assignment: CDR1 MDHEN and CDR2 SYDVKM. The CDR3 loop spans 16 amino acids. The rearrangement links TRBV28 to TRBJ2-3; a weak D match, TRBD2 (6 bases). The receptor was derived from a man aged 18 to 30 in good health. Some clones in this sample may be carry-over from other donors' samples. Sequencing was carried out using naive CD4+ T cells from PBMCs. The sample's subset: CD45RA+ positively selected. CDR3 amino acids: CASRPIPGLTTDTQYF. The CDR3 nucleotides read TGTGCCAGCAGGCCGATCCCGGGACTGACCACAGATACGCAGTATTTT.